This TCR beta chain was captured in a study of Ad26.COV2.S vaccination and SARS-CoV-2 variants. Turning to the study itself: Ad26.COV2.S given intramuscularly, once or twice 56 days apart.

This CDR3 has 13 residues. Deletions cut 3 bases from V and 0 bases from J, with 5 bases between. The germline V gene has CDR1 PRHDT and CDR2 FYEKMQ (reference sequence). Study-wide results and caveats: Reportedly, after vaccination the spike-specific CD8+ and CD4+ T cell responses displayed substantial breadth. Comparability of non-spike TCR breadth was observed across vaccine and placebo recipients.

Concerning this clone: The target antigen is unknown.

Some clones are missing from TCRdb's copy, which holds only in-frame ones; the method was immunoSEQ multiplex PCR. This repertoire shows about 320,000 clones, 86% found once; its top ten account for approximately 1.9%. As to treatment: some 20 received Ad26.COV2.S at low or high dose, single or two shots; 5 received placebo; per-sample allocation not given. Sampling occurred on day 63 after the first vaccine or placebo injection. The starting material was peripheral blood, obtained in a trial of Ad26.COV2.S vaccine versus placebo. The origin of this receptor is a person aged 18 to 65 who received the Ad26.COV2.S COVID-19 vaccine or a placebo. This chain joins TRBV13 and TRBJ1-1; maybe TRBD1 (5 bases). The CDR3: CASSLTVNTEAFF. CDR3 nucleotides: TGTGCCAGCAGCTTGACAGTGAACACTGAAGCTTTCTTT.